The 17 T cell receptor beta chains in this list originate from one sample, sequenced in a study of glioma-infiltrating T cells. TCR alpha and beta CDR3 regions were amplified from RNA using iRepertoire nested multiplex PCR. MiXCR was run by TCRdb on the multiplex PCR reads, yielding one entry per CDR3 protein. Among 150,000 to 200,000 distinct CDR3 sequences listed, roughly 45% were seen once. Specimen: glioma tissue, nonneoplastic brain tissue, or PBMCs (not recorded which). These receptors all come from a human donor with low-grade glioma or glioblastoma, undergoing nonglioma brain surgery, or in good health (not recorded which).

On this clonotype itself: A much larger clonotype is one base distant, so this may be a read error. This chain connects TRBV20-1 to TRBJ2-7; the D gene could be TRBD1 or TRBD2 (5 bases each). The germline V gene has CDR1 DFQATT and CDR2 SNEGSKA (reference sequence). V was cut by 4 bases and J by 4 bases, with 20 bases left in between. CDR3 length equals 15 residues. This CDR3 reads CSATRGVETGYEQYF. CDR3 sequence (DNA): TGCAGTGCTACTAGAGGGGTCGAGACGGGATACGAGCAGTACTTC.

This clonotype was recorded at least ten times. The chain recombines TRBV20-1 with TRBJ2-3, with D possibly matching TRBD1 (5 bases). The CDR3 spans 16 residues. Per the germline V gene, CDR1 is DFQATT and CDR2 is SNEGSKA (reference sequence). V shed 0 bases and J shed 6 bases, with 19 bases lying between them. The DNA for the CDR3 is TGCAGTGCTAGAGATCTCTTTAGGGGTATTAAGGATACGCAGTATTTT. It specifies CSARDLFRGIKDTQYF.

This clonotype came up many times. This chain links TRBV28 with TRBJ2-5; the match to TRBD2 covers 15 bases. CDR1 is MDHEN, CDR2 SYDVKM, per germline. The CDR3 consists of 18 residues. Trimming removed 4 bases from V and 5 bases from J; junction bases left unmatched: 11. CDR3 protein: CASSSTLTGTSGRETQYF. CDR3 nucleotide sequence: TGTGCCAGCAGTTCGACTCTAACCGGGACTAGCGGGAGGGAGACCCAGTACTTC.

This clonotype was recorded many times. The V gene is TRBV20-1, the J gene TRBJ1-1; D remains unclear. This CDR3 has 14 amino acids. Germline CDR1 DFQATT, CDR2 SNEGSKA (reference sequence). The V end was cut by 2 bases, the J end by 1 base, with 11 bases between. The CDR3 DNA is TGCAGTGCTAGAACGTGGCAGGCGAACACTGAAGCTTTCTTT. Amino acids: CSARTWQANTEAFF.

With regard to this clonotype: The junction differs from germline at one of its ends, possibly a read error. The CDR3 region has the DNA TGTGCCAGCAGTCTACTAGCGGGAGGGCCTGGGGCAGAGACCGAGTACTTC. Amino acids: CASSLLAGGPGAETEYF. The rearrangement joins TRBV6-6 to TRBJ2-5; 13 bases map to TRBD2. The germline CDR1 and CDR2 sequences are MNHNY and SVGAGI (reference sequence). The CDR3 extends over 17 amino acids.

In the case of this clonotype: It may be a read error: a sequence one base away is much more abundant. The J gene is TRBJ2-5, the V gene TRBV6-6; unclear D gene. The CDR3 covers 13 residues. CDR1 and CDR2 from the germline V gene are MNHNY and SVGAGI (reference sequence). Trimming left V 4 bases short and J 6 bases short, with 12 bases between. CDR3: CASSSTVAKTQYF. The CDR3 nucleotides read TGTGCCAGCAGTTCGACGGTGGCGAAGACCCAGTACTTC.

The rearrangement links TRBV7-2 to TRBJ2-7; a possible D gene is TRBD1 (6 bases). CDR1 is SGHTA, CDR2 FQGNSA, per germline. Trimming left V 4 bases short and J 5 bases short, with 18 bases between. This CDR3 comprises 15 residues. CDR3 nucleotide sequence: TGTGCCAGCAGCTCTTGGGCACAGGGCGATCACGAGCAGTACTTC. Translating gives CASSSWAQGDHEQYF.

The chain links TRBV11-2 to TRBJ2-1; 9 nucleotides match TRBD2. Germline V gene lookup returns CDR1 SGHAT and CDR2 FQNNGV. The CDR3 consists of 16 residues. The V gene end was trimmed by 6 bases and the J gene end by 5 bases; junction bases not matched to a gene: 11. CDR3 in DNA: TGTGCCAGCAGGCCTGTTCGCGGGAGGGCCAACAATGAGCAGTTCTTC. It is translated as CASRPVRGRANNEQFF.

This clonotype was counted many times. This sequence joins TRBV15 and TRBJ2-7; TRBD2 aligns across 9 bases. This CDR3 is 17 amino acids long. Trimming removed 1 base from V and 5 bases from J; junction bases left unmatched: 12. Per the germline V gene, CDR1 is LNHNV and CDR2 is YYDKDF (reference sequence). CDR3 amino acids: CATSRGLSGSGGHEQYF. CDR3 bases: TGTGCCACCAGCAGAGGCCTTAGCGGGAGCGGGGGTCACGAGCAGTACTTC.

With respect to this clonotype: A read error is possible here, since a much larger clone lies one base away. The CDR3 loop is CSVAGHSDVEQYF. CDR3 nucleotide sequence: TGCAGTGTAGCGGGACACAGCGATGTCGAGCAGTACTTC. The rearrangement uses TRBV20-1 and TRBJ2-7; 8 nucleotides line up with TRBD2. Germline V gene sequence: CDR1 DFQATT, CDR2 SNEGSKA (reference sequence). The CDR3 loop spans 13 amino acids. The V segment lost 7 bases and the J segment 6 bases; nucleotides outside the gene matches: 11.

As for this clonotype: Being one base from a much bigger clone, this may be a read error. This chain uses TRBV7-2 with TRBJ2-1, with 7 bases matching TRBD1. The CDR3 has 14 residues. Germline lookup yields CDR1 SGHTA and CDR2 FQGNSA. CDR3 sequence reads: CGSSPGTAYNEQFF. For the CDR3, the DNA is TGTGGCAGCAGCCCCGGGACAGCCTACAATGAGCAGTTCTTC.

This clonotype was recorded at least ten times. The chain couples TRBV28 to TRBJ2-1; D perhaps matches TRBD2 (7 bases). This CDR3 has 14 amino acids. In germline, CDR1 is MDHEN, CDR2 SYDVKM. The germline V and J ends were trimmed by 7 bases and 5 bases, with 15 bases remaining between them. CDR3 nucleotide sequence: TGTGCCAGCACGGTTAGGGGGGGCAACAATGAGCAGTTCTTC. Translated: CASTVRGGNNEQFF.

Concerning this clonotype itself: A read error may produce the germline difference seen at one junction end. For the CDR3, the DNA is TGTGCCATCAGTTTCTTCACATGGAGCGAGACCCAGTACTTC. Protein: CAISFFTWSETQYF. The V and J genes are TRBV28 and TRBJ2-5; D gene unclear. This CDR3 contains 14 residues. From germline, CDR1 is MDHEN and CDR2 SYDVKM.

This clonotype is a singleton in its sample. The CDR3 region has the DNA TGTGCAAGCGGGACCTCTAGGAATGAGCAGTTCTTC. This gives the protein CASGTSRNEQFF. This chain connects TRBV6-1 to TRBJ2-1; 7 bases fit TRBD2. Germline CDR1 is MNHNS and CDR2 is SASEGT. This CDR3 region has 12 residues.

A single count supports this clonotype. Likely a read error: the CDR3 ends without its conserved phenylalanine or tryptophan. V and J are TRBV20-1 and TRBJ2-7, with TRBD2 identical over 8 bases. The CDR3 loop spans 15 amino acids. Losses at the gene ends were 5 bases for V and 3 bases for J; bases not matched to a gene: 12. Germline V gene lookup returns CDR1 DFQATT and CDR2 SNEGSKA (reference sequence). The CDR3 DNA is TGCAGTGCTCGGGGACTAGGGGGACGAGACTACGAGCAGTACATC. The encoded protein is CSARGLGGRDYEQYI.

This clonotype came up many times. The rearrangement uses TRBV20-1 and TRBJ2-7, with 10 positions matching TRBD2. There are 15 residues in the CDR3. From germline, CDR1 is DFQATT and CDR2 SNEGSKA (reference sequence). Losses at the gene ends were 4 bases for V and 2 bases for J; bases not matched to a gene: 8. CDR3 sequence: CSANKGLAGAYEQYF. As DNA, the CDR3 is TGCAGTGCTAACAAGGGGCTAGCGGGAGCCTACGAGCAGTACTTC.

The chain links TRBV27 to TRBJ2-1; 9 bases fit TRBD1. Germline trimming cut 6 bases from V and 11 bases from J; bases unmatched to any gene: 8. The CDR3 totals 13 residues. The germline gives CDR1 MNHEY, CDR2 SMNVEV (reference sequence). In DNA, the CDR3 is TGTGCCAGCAGGGGGACAGGGCCCTACAAGCAGTTCTTC. Protein sequence: CASRGTGPYKQFF.